This T cell receptor (beta chain) was found in a study of cytomegalovirus exposure and HLA in healthy donors. On the study more broadly: Roughly 86 million unique TCRs from HLA-typed donors made up an early data release. Genotyping showed around four fifths of some 400 donors falling in the Caucasian-associated ancestry cluster.

Nominally healthy donors were sampled, though unrecorded immune exposures were likely. CDR1 KGHSH and CDR2 LQKENI come from the germline V gene. V lost 4 bases and J 6 bases, leaving 15 bases between the germline ends. This CDR3 has 14 residues. This PCR relied on a set of 60 Vbeta primers and 13 Jbeta primers. The data were produced by immunoSEQ multiplex PCR, yet TCRdb's version contains in-frame clones alone and is incomplete. The table records roughly 120,000 clones, roughly 80% of them present only once. The receptor's source is a woman aged 40 to 50 in good health and CMV-seropositive. Sequenced material: PBMCs. The chain joins TRBV18 to TRBJ1-2; possible D gene TRBD1, 6 bases. CDR3 amino acids: CASSLEFQGNGYTF. Here the CDR3 DNA reads TGTGCCAGCTCACTGGAGTTTCAGGGGAATGGCTACACCTTC.